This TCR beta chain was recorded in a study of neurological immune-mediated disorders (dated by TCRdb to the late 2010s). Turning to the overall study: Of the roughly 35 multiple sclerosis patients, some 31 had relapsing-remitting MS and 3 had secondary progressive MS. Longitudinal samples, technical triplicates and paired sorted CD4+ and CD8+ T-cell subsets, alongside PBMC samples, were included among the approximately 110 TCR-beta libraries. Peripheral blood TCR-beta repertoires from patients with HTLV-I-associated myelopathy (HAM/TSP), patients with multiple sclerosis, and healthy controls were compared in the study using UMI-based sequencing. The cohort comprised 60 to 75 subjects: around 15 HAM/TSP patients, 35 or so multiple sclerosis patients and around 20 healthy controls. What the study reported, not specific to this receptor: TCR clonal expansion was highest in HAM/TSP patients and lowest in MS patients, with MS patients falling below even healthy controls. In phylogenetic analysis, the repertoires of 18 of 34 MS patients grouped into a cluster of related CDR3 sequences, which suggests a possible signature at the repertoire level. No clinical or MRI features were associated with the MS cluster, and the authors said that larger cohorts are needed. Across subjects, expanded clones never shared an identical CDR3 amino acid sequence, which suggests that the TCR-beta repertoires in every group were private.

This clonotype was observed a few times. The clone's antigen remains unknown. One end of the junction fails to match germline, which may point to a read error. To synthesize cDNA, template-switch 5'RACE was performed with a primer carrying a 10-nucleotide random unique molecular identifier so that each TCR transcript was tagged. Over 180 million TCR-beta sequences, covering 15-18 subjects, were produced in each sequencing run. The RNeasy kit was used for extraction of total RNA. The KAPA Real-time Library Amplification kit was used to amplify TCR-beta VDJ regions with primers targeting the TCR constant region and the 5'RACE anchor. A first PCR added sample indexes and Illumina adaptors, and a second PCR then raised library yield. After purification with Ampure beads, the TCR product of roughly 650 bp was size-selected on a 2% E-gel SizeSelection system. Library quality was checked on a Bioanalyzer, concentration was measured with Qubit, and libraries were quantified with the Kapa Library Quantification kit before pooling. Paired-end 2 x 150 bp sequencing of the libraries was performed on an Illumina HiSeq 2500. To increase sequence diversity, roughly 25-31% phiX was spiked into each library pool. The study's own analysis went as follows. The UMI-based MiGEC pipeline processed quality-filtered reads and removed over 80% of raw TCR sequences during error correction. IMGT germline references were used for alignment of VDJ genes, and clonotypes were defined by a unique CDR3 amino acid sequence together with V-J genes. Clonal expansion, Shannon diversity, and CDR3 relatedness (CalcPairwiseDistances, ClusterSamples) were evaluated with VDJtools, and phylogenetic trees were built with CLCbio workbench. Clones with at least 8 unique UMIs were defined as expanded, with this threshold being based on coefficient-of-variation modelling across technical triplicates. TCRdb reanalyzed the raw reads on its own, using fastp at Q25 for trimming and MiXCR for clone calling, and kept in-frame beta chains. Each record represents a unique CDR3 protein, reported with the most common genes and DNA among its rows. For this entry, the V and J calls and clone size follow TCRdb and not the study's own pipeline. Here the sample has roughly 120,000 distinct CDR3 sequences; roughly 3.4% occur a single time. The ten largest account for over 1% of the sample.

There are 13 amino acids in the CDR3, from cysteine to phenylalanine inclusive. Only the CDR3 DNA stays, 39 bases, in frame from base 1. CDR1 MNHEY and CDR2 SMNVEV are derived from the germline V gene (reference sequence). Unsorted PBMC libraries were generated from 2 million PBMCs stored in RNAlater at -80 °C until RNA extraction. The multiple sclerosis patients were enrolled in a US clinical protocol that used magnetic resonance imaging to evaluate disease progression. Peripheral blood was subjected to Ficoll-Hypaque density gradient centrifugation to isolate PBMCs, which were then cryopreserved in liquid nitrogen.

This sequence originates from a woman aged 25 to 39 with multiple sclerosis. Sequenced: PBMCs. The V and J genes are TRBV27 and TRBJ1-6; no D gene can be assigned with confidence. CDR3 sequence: CATSRSPDSHLHF. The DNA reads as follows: TGTGCCACATCGAGGTCCCCGGATTCACACCTCCACTTT.